Listed below are T cell receptor beta chains from one sample, sequenced in a study of T-cell memory formation after mild COVID-19. TCRdb re-called the 5' RACE reads through MiXCR, storing one row per CDR3 protein. The data contain roughly 450,000 distinct CDR3 sequences, 18% of them seen just once; the ten biggest clones take up 10% to 15%. The sequencing sample was made of PBMCs or a T cell subset sorted from them (not recorded which). The receptors originated from an adult woman who had mild COVID-19 (a few samples of this study predate the infection). Cell type and time point are not known. The CDR3 runs from the conserved cysteine through the conserved F or W. Each record gives: D gene, clone size, J gene, V gene, CDR3 DNA, CDR3 protein. D genes are given only for firm matches. Clone size is stated in some rows and not others, as once, few, many or a class when expanded.

. . TRBJ2-3 TRBV15 TGTGCCACCAGCAGAGATCGGGGGGCGGGGTCAGATACGCAGTATTTT CATSRDRGAGSDTQYF
. . TRBJ1-2 TRBV2 TGTGCCACCTCCAGGATTTCTAACTATGGCTACACCTTC CATSRISNYGYTF
TRBD1 few TRBJ2-5 TRBV24-1 TGTGCCACCAGTGATTTGACAGGGGATGAGACCCAGTACTTC CATSDLTGDETQYF
. few TRBJ2-7 TRBV5-5 TGTGCCAGCAGCCCCGATGACTACGAGCAGTACTTC CASSPDDYEQYF
. . TRBJ2-4 TRBV30 TGTGCCTGGACAGGGGCGGACAAAAACATTCAGTACTTC CAWTGADKNIQYF
. many TRBJ1-2 TRBV5-1 TGCGCCAGCAGCGCCACCGTCGGCAGCTATGGCTACACCTTC CASSATVGSYGYTF
TRBD2 few TRBJ2-1 TRBV9 TGTGCCAGCAGCGGACGATCTAGCGGGGGGGCCTACAATGAGCAGTTCTTC CASSGRSSGGAYNEQFF
. many TRBJ2-2 TRBV7-2 TGTGCCAGCAGCTTTCGACTAGCGAACACCGGGGAGCTGTTTTTT CASSFRLANTGELFF
TRBD2 many TRBJ2-1 TRBV7-2 TGTGCCAGCAGCTTGGGACTAGCGCGTAATGAGCAGTTCTTC CASSLGLARNEQFF
. few TRBJ2-1 TRBV9 TGTGCCAGCAGCGTGGAGGGGCGGAGCTCCTACAATGAGCAGTTCTTC CASSVEGRSSYNEQFF
TRBD1 . TRBJ1-5 TRBV12-3/TRBV12-4 TGTGCCAGCAGTCCCCGATCAGGGGGCGGTCAGCCCCAGCATTTT CASSPRSGGGQPQHF
. . TRBJ2-5 TRBV27 TGTGCCAGCAGTTTTTTAGGGGGGGGCGAAGAGACCCAGTACTTC CASSFLGGGEETQYF
TRBD1 . TRBJ2-5 TRBV5-1 TGCGCCAGCAGCATCGGACAGGGGTACCAAGAGACCCAGTACTTC CASSIGQGYQETQYF
. few TRBJ2-3 TRBV7-2 TGTGCCAGCAGCCGTCTCGACAGGTTGAGCACAGATACGCAGTATTTT CASSRLDRLSTDTQYF
. few TRBJ2-1 TRBV6-5 TGTGCCAGCAGGGACTGGACTCGCGGGAACAATGAGCAGTTCTTC CASRDWTRGNNEQFF
. . TRBJ1-1 TRBV13 TGTGCCAGCAGCGTATATTCGGGCACTGAAGCTTTCTTT CASSVYSGTEAFF
. few TRBJ2-3 TRBV12-3/TRBV12-4 TGTGCCAGCAGCCCTACAGACAACGGAGGGTCGCAGTATTTT CASSPTDNGGSQYF
. few TRBJ1-1 TRBV13 TGTGCCAGCAGCCCACGCCGGAGCGGAGCTTTCTTT CASSPRRSGAFF
. . TRBJ1-4 TRBV30 TGTGCCTGGAGCGTGCAGGCTAATGAAAAACTGTTTTTT CAWSVQANEKLFF
TRBD2 . TRBJ2-7 TRBV2 TGTGCCAGCAGTGATAGGGCGGGAGGCCTCTACGAGCAGTACTTC CASSDRAGGLYEQYF
. . TRBJ2-7 TRBV29-1 TGCAGCGCCCACGGCGCGGAGGCGGTGCAGTACTTC CSAHGAEAVQYF
. few TRBJ2-5 TRBV3-1 TGTGCCAGCAAGGGACCCCGGTACCAAGAGACCCAGTACTTC CASKGPRYQETQYF
. . TRBJ2-7 TRBV18 TGTGCCAGCTCACCACCGTCGTCGGCCTACGAGCAGTACTTC CASSPPSSAYEQYF
. . TRBJ2-7 TRBV12-5 TGTGCTAGTGGTTTGCCTCCGGGGCCTCTACTCTCTACCTACGAGCAGTACTTC CASGLPPGPLLSTYEQYF
TRBD2 few TRBJ2-1 TRBV2 TGTGCCAGCAGTGAGGGAGGGACTTCGCAGTTCTTC CASSEGGTSQFF
. few TRBJ2-7 TRBV5-1 TGCGCCAGCAGCTTGGGGTTAGCGGACGAGCAGTACTTC CASSLGLADEQYF
TRBD1 many TRBJ1-1 TRBV5-1 TGCGCCAGCACTAAACAGGGGGCACAGAACACTGAAGCTTTCTTT CASTKQGAQNTEAFF
. . TRBJ2-3 TRBV7-8 TGTGCCAGCAGCTTGCGGGTCTACCCCAAGACGCAGTATTTT CASSLRVYPKTQYF
. . TRBJ1-5 TRBV7-8 TGTGCCAGCAGCTTAAGTCCGGCACGTCAGCCCCAGCATTTT CASSLSPARQPQHF
. . TRBJ1-1 TRBV7-3 TGTGCCAGCAGATTAAGTGGGAACACTGAAGCTTTCTTT CASRLSGNTEAFF
. few TRBJ2-3 TRBV5-1 TGCGCCAGCAGCGACTCCAGGGGATCGGCAGATACGCAGTATTTT CASSDSRGSADTQYF
. few TRBJ1-4 TRBV7-4 TGTGCCAGCAGCTCCTCGGCCCGGTTCACGACTAATGAAAAACTGTTTTTT CASSSSARFTTNEKLFF
TRBD2 . TRBJ2-3 TRBV5-1 TGCGCCAGCACCCGGCTCGGCGGGGGGACCACAGATACGCAGTATTTT CASTRLGGGTTDTQYF
. few TRBJ2-7 TRBV5-4 TGTGCCAGCAGCTTGAATGAAGACGAGCAGTACTTC CASSLNEDEQYF
TRBD1 few TRBJ1-4 TRBV14 TGTGCCAGCAGCCAAGAATCAACTTTGTGGGACAGACTTGAAAAACTGTTTTTT CASSQESTLWDRLEKLFF
TRBD1 . TRBJ2-5 TRBV7-9 TGTGCCAGCAGCTTGAGGGACAGGGGCCTAGAAGAGACCCAGTACTTC CASSLRDRGLEETQYF